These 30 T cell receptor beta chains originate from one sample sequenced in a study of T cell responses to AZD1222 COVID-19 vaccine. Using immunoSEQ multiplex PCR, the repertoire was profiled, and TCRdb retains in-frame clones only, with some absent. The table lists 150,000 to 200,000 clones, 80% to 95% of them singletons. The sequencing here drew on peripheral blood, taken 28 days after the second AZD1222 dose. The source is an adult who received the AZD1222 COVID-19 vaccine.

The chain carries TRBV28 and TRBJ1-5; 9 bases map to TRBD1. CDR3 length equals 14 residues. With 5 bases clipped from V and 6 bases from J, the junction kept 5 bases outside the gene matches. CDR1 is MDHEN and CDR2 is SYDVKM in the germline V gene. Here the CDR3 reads CASSRQGDFQPQHF. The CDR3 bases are TGTGCCAGCAGTCGACAGGGGGACTTTCAGCCCCAGCATTTT.

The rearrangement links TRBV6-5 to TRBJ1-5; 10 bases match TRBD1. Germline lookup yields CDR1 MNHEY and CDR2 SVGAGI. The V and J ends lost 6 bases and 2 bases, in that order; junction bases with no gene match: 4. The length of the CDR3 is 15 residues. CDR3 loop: CASSLDRGGNQPQHF. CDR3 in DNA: TGTGCCAGCAGCCTGGACAGGGGGGGCAATCAGCCCCAGCATTTT.

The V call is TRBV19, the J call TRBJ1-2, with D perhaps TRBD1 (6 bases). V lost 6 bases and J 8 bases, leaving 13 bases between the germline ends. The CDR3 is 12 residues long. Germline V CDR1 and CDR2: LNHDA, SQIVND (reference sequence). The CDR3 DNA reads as TGTGCCAGTAGGCAGGGGCTGGAGGGCTACACCTTC. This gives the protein CASRQGLEGYTF.

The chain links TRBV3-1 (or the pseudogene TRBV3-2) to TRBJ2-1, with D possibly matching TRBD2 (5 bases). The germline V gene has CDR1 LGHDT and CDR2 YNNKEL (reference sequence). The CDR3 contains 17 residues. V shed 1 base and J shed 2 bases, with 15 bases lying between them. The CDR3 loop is CASSQVFGNLPYNEQFF. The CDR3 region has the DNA TGTGCCAGCAGCCAAGTCTTCGGGAACTTACCCTACAATGAGCAGTTCTTC.

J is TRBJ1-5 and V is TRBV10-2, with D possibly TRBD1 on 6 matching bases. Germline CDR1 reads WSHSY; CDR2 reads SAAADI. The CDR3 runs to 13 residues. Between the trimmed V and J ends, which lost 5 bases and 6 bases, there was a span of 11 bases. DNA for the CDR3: TGCGCCAGCAGTACAGGGAGGATTCAGCCCCAGCATTTT. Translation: CASSTGRIQPQHF.

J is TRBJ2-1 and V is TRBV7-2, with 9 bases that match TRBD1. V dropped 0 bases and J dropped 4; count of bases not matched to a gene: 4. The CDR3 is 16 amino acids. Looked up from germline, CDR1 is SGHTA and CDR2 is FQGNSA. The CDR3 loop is CASSLADRGWYNEQFF. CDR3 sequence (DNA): TGTGCCAGCAGCTTAGCGGACAGGGGTTGGTACAATGAGCAGTTCTTC.

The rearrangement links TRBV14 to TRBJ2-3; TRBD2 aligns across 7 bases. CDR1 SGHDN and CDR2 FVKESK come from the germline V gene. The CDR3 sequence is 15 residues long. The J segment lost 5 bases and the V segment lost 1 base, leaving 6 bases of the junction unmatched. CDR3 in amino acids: CASSQGPAGQDTQYF. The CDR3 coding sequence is TGTGCCAGCAGCCAAGGCCCAGCGGGGCAAGATACGCAGTATTTT.

CDR3 amino acids: CASTRSDTGELFF. The CDR3 DNA is TGCGCCAGCACCCGAAGTGATACCGGGGAGCTGTTTTTT. The V call is TRBV5-1, the J call TRBJ2-2; D is uncertain. The V end was cut by 6 bases, the J end by 5 bases, with 11 bases between. Germline loops: CDR1 SGHRS, CDR2 YFSETQ. The CDR3 length is 13 residues.

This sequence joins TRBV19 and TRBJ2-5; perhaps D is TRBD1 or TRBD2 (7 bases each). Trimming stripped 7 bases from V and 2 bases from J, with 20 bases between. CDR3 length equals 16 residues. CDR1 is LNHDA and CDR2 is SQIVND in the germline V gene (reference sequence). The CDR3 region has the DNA TGTGCCAGTAAACCCGGGGGAGGGGGCCGACAAGAGACCCAGTACTTC. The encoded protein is CASKPGGGGRQETQYF.

The CDR3 reads CSASGTENYGYTF. The DNA for the CDR3 is TGCAGCGCATCCGGGACAGAGAACTATGGCTACACCTTC. The V gene is TRBV29-1, the J gene TRBJ1-2; 7 bases match TRBD1. CDR3 size: 13 residues. J lost 2 bases, V lost 7 bases, and 7 bases had no gene match. The germline CDR1 and CDR2 sequences are SQVTM and ANQGSEA.

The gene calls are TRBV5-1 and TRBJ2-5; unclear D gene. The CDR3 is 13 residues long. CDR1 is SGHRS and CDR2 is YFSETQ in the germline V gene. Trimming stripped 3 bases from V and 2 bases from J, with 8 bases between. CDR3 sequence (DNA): TGCGCCAGCAGCTCGGAATATCAAGAGACCCAGTACTTC. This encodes CASSSEYQETQYF.

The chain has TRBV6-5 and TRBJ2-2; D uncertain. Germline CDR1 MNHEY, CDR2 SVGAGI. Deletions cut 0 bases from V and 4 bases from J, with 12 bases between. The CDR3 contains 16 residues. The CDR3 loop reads CASSYSGLVGTGELFF. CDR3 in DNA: TGTGCCAGCAGTTACTCTGGTCTAGTTGGCACCGGGGAGCTGTTTTTT.

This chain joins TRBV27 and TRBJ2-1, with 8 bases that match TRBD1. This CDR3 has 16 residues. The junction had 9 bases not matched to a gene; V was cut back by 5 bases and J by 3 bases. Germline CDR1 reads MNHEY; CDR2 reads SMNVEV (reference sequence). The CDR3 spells CASSLPGQGYYNEQFF. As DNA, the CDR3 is TGTGCCAGCAGTCTCCCCGGACAGGGCTACTACAATGAGCAGTTCTTC.

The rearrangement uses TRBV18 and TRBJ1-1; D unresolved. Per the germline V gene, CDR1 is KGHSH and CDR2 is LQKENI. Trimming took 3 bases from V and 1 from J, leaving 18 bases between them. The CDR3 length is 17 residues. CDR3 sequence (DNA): TGTGCCAGCTCACCGGCCAGGCGGGTAGCGGAGAACACTGAAGCTTTCTTT. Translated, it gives CASSPARRVAENTEAFF.

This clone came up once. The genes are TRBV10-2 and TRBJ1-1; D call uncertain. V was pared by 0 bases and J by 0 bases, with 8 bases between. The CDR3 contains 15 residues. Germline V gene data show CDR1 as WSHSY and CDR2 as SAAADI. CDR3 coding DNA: TGCGCCAGCAGTGAGTCTTGGGATTTGAACACTGAAGCTTTCTTT. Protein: CASSESWDLNTEAFF.

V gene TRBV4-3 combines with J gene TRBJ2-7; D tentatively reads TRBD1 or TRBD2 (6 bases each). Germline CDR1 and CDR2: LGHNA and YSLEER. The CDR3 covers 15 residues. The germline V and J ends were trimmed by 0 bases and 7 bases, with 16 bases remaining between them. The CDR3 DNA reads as TGCGCCAGCAGCCAAGATCTCGGGGGCTCTAGTGAGCAGTACTTC. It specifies CASSQDLGGSSEQYF.

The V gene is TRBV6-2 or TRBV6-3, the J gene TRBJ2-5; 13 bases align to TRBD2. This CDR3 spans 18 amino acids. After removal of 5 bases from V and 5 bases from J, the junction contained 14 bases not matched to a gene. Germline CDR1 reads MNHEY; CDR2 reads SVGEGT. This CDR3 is CASSGPTSGRRLGETQYF. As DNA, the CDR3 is TGTGCCAGCAGTGGCCCGACTAGCGGGAGGAGGCTGGGGGAGACCCAGTACTTC.

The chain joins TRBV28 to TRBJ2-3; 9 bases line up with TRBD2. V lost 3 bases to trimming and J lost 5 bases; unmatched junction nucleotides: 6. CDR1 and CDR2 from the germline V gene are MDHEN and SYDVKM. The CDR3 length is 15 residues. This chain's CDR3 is CASSFLVAGVDTQYF. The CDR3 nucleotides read TGTGCCAGCAGTTTCTTGGTAGCGGGAGTAGATACGCAGTATTTT. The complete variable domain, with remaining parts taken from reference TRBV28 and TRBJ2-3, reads DVKVTQSSRYLVKRTGEKVFLECVQDMDHENMFWYRQDPGLGLRLIYFSYDVKMKEKGDIPEGYSVSREKKERFSLILESASTNQTSMYLCASSFLVAGVDTQYFGPGTRLTVL.

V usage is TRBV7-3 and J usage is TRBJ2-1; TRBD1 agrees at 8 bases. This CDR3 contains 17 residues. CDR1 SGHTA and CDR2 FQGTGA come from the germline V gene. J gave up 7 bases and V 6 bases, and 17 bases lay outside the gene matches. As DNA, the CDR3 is TGTGCCAGCAGTAAATTAGGAGCCGGGACAGGTCCAAATGAGCAGTTCTTC. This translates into CASSKLGAGTGPNEQFF.

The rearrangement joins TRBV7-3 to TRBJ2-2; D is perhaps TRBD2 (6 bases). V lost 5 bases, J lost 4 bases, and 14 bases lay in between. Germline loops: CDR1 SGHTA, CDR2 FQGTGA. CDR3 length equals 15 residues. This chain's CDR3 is CASSLGAGPTGELFF. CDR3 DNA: TGTGCCAGCAGCCTTGGGGCGGGACCCACCGGGGAGCTGTTTTTT.

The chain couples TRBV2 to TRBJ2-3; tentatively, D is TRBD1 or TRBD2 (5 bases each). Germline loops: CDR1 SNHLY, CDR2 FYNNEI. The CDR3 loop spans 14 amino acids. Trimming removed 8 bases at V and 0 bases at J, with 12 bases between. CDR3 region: CASGDVASTDTQYF. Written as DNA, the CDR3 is TGTGCCAGCGGGGACGTTGCTAGCACAGATACGCAGTATTTT.

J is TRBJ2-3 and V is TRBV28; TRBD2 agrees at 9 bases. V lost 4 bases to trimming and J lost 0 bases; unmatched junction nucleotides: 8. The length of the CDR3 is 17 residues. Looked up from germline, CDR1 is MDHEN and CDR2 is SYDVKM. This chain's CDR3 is CASSSSGTISSTDTQYF. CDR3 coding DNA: TGTGCCAGCAGTTCTAGCGGGACCATTTCTAGCACAGATACGCAGTATTTT.

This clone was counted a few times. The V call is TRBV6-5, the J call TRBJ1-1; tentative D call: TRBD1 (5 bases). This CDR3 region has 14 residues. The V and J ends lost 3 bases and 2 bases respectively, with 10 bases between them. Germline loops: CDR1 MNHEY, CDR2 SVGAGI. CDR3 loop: CASSYSGVNTEAFF. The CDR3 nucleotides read TGTGCCAGCAGTTATTCGGGGGTTAACACTGAAGCTTTCTTT.

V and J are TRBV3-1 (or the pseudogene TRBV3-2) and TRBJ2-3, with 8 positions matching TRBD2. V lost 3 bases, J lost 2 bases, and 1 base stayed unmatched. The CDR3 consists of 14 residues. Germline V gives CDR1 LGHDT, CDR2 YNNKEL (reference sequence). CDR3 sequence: CASSHSGTTDTQYF. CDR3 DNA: TGTGCCAGCAGCCATAGCGGGACCACAGATACGCAGTATTTT.

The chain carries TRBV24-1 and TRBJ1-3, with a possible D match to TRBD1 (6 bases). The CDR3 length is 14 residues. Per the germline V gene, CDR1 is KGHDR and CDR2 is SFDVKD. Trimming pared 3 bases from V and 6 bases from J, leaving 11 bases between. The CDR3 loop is CATSDPTGKNTIYF. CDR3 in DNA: TGTGCCACCAGTGATCCGACAGGAAAAAACACCATATATTTT.

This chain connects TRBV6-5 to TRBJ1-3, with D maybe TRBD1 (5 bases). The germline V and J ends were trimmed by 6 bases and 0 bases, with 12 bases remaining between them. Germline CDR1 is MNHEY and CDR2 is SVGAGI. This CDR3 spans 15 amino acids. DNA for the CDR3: TGTGCCAGCAGGCGGGACGGGATCTCTGGAAACACCATATATTTT. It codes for CASRRDGISGNTIYF.

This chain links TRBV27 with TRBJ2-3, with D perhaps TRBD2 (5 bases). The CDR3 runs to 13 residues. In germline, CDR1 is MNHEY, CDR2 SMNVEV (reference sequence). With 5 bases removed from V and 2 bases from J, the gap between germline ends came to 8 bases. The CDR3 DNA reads TGTGCCAGCAGTCTAGCCCCCACAGATACGCAGTATTTT. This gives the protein CASSLAPTDTQYF.

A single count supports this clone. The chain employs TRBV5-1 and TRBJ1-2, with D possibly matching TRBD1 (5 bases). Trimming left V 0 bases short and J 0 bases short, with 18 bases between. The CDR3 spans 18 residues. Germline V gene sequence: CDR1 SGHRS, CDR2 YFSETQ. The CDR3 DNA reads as TGCGCCAGCAGCTTGGGGTTAAGAGGGGCCCACGCTAACTATGGCTACACCTTC. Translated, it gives CASSLGLRGAHANYGYTF.

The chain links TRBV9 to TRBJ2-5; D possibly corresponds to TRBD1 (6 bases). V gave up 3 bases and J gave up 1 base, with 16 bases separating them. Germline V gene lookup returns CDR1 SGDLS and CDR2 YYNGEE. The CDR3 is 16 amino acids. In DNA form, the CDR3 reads TGTGCCAGCAGCGCCGGGACAACTCGTATCCAAGAGACCCAGTACTTC. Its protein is CASSAGTTRIQETQYF.

The chain's CDR3 is CSASPVNTEAFF. The CDR3 region has the DNA TGCAGTGCTAGTCCTGTGAACACTGAAGCTTTCTTT. The chain has TRBV20-1 and TRBJ1-1; D uncertain. The length of the CDR3 is 12 residues. Germline V CDR1 and CDR2: DFQATT, SNEGSKA (reference sequence). V was pared by 3 bases and J by 0 bases, with 5 bases between.